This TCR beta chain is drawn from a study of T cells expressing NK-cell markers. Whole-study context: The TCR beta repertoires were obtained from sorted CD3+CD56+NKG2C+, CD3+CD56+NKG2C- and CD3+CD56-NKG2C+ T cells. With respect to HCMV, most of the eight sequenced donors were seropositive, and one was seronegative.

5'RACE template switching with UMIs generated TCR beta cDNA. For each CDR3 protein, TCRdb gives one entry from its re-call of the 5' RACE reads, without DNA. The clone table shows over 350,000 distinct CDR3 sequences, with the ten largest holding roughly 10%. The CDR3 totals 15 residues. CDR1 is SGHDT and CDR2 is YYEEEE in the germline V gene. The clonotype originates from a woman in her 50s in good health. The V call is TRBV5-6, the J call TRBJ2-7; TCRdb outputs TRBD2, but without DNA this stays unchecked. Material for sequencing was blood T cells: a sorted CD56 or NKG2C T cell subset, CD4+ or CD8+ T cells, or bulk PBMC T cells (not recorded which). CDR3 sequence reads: CASSPEATFSYEQYF.